This T cell receptor beta chain derives from a study of cytomegalovirus exposure and HLA in healthy donors (dated by TCRdb to the late 2010s). For the wider study: According to a later analysis, the 120 or so validation repertoires were produced on the same platform as the roughly 600 repertoires of the first cohort. The aim of the study was to test whether cataloging public T cell receptors could identify signatures of past pathogen exposure. A separate validation cohort of 100 to 150 different subjects was used in addition to the roughly 620-subject first cohort. High-throughput TCR immunosequencing, statistical association of individual TCRs with disease status, and machine learning were combined to predict cytomegalovirus infection status. Results the study describes overall, beyond this receptor: While some public TCRs were present in many individuals, most TCR sequences turned up only very rarely across donors. Three of the identified cytomegalovirus-associated TCR beta chains were confirmed in vitro to be specific for cytomegalovirus antigens. Of the cluster scores, about 94% were above 0 in a later analysis, which found that TCRs clustered in the first cohort also tended to co-occur in the 130 or so validation repertoires. The authors suggested that the approach could potentially be extended to other disease states and immunological phenotypes. A total of roughly 160 TCR beta chains were listed by the study as associated with cytomegalovirus. The classifier was reported to diagnose cytomegalovirus status with high specificity and sensitivity in both the original and validation cohorts. All 120 repertoires were used to score co-occurrence in the validation cohort in a later analysis, because that analysis had no HLA typing for the cohort.

CDR1 and CDR2 are read off the germline V gene as MNHEY and SVGAGI. Compared with germline, V lacks 5 bases and J lacks 7 bases; bases without a gene match: 7. Inclusive of the bounding cysteine and phenylalanine, the CDR3 is 15 residues long. Kept here is only the CDR3 DNA, which spans 45 bases and is read in frame from base 1. Libraries were made using the immunoSEQ multiplex PCR assay. The paper's data handling went like this. A statistical classification framework was built to diagnose cytomegalovirus status from the catalog of TCR beta chain sequences. TCRdb obtained this table from immuneACCESS and retained in-frame rearrangements with V and J assigned. These tables miss some clones; where compared with another copy, unresolved V genes account for less than half of the shortfall, and the remainder is unexplained. The V and J calls and the clone size are those of that table, but D and trimming were determined from the DNA. This sample gives some 200,000 clones in total; roughly 80% of them show up just once. Around 2.8% of the sample lies in the top ten.

As for this clone: Its antigen remains unidentified. One base away there is no much larger clone; base qualities are not given.

Donors formed part of the validation cohort, which comprised some 120 subjects and was distinct from the first cohort of roughly 600 subjects. Rearrangement joined TRBV6-5 to TRBJ1-5, and TRBD1 matches 11 of the central bases. This receptor was identified in a young woman in good health and CMV-seropositive. Material for sequencing was PBMCs. The DNA is TGTGCCAGCAGTACCGGACAGGGGGCAAGGCAGCCCCAGCATTTT. Its protein product is CASSTGQGARQPQHF.